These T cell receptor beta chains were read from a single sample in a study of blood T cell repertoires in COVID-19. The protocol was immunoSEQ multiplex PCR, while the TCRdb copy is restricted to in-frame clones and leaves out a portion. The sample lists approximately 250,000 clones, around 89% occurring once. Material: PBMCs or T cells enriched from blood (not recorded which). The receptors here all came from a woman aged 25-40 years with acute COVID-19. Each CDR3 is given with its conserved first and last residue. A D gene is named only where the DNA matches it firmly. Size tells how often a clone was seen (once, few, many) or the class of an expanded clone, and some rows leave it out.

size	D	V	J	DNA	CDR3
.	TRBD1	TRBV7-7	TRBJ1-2	TGTGCCAGCAGCTCCAGGGGGATAGGTGCATCGGACTATGGCTACACCTTC	CASSSRGIGASDYGYTF
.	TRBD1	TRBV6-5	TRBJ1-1	TGTGCCAGCAGTCCGGGACAGGGAGTTGAAGCTTTCTTT	CASSPGQGVEAFF
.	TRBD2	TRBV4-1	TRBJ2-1	TGCGCCAGCAGCCTAAGTGTACTAGCGCCCTACAATGAGCAGTTCTTC	CASSLSVLAPYNEQFF
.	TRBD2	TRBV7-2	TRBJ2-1	TGTGCCAGCGACCTGGGGGCGGGAGGACCCTACAATGAGCAGTTCTTC	CASDLGAGGPYNEQFF
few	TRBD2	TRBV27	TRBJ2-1	TGTGCCAGCAGGTTCCTAGCGGGTATTGATGAGCAGTTCTTC	CASRFLAGIDEQFF
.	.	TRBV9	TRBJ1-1	TGTGCCAGCAGCGTCTCACCAGGGGACACTGAAGCTTTCTTT	CASSVSPGDTEAFF
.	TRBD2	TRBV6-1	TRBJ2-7	TGTGCCAGCAGTGAAAGGCAAACTAGCGGGAACGAGCAGTACTTC	CASSERQTSGNEQYF
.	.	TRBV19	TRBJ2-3	TGTGCCAGTAGTATCGGGGGTTTTTTCCAAGATACGCAGTATTTT	CASSIGGFFQDTQYF
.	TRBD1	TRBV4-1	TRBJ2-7	TGCGCCAGCAGCCCGGGGACAGCTGCCTACGAGCAGTACTTC	CASSPGTAAYEQYF
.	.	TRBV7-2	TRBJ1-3	TGTGCCAGCAGCTTAGGGGCGCAGGGACATACTGGAAACACCATATATTTT	CASSLGAQGHTGNTIYF
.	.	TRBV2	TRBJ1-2	TGTGCCAGCAGGTTTCGGCAGGATAACTATGGCTACACCTTC	CASRFRQDNYGYTF
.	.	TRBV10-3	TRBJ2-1	TGTGCCATCAGTGAGTCCGTAAATGGCAGGTACAATGAGCAGTTCTTC	CAISESVNGRYNEQFF
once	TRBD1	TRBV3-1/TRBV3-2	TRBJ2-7	TGTGCCAGCAGTCAAGAGGGACAGTCCCTCTACGAGCAGTACTTC	CASSQEGQSLYEQYF
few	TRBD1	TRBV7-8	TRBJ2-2	TGTGCCAGCAGCTTACCGGCAGGGGGCAACACCGGGGAGCTGTTTTTT	CASSLPAGGNTGELFF
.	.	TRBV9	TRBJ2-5	TGTGCCAGCAGCCCGTTAGGTGGGCGTCAAGAGACCCAGTACTTC	CASSPLGGRQETQYF
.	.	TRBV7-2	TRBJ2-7	TGTGCCAGCACCCTGGACAGCAAAGGGCAGTACTTC	CASTLDSKGQYF
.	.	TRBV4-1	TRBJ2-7	TGCGCCAGCAGCCAAGTCCCCGCGGGTGTGGTAGGCGAGCAGTACTTC	CASSQVPAGVVGEQYF
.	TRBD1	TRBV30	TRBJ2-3	TGTGCCCGGACAGGGGGGAACACAGATACGCAGTATTTT	CARTGGNTDTQYF
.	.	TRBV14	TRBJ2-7	TGTGCCAGCAGCCAAAATACCGGGACTTTCAGCTCCTACGAGCAGTACTTC	CASSQNTGTFSSYEQYF
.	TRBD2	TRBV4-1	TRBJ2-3	TGCGCCAGCAGCCAAGACAGCCTAGCGGGAAAGCAAGATACGCAGTATTTT	CASSQDSLAGKQDTQYF
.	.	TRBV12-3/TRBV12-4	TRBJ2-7	TGTGCCAGCAGTTTAGCGTTTGGCAACGAGCAGTACTTC	CASSLAFGNEQYF
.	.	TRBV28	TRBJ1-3	TGTGCCAGCAGTTTATTGGGGAGCTCTGGAAACACCATATATTTT	CASSLLGSSGNTIYF
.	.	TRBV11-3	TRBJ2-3	TGTGCCAGCAGTTGGGGCAGCCCTGCGGAAGATACGCAGTATTTT	CASSWGSPAEDTQYF
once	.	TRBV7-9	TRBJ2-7	TGTGCCAGCAGCCCTCCGGCGGGAACCTCCTACGAGCAGTACTTC	CASSPPAGTSYEQYF
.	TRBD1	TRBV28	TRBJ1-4	TGTGCCAGCAGAAGTCATCAGGGGACAGTTATGCCTGGGAGGCTGTTTTTT	CASRSHQGTVMPGRLFF
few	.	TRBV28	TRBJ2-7	TGTGCCAGCAGTTCCCTTTTGGTTTCGCGGATGAAGCAGTACTTC	CASSSLLVSRMKQYF
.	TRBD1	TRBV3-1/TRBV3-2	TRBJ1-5	TGTGCCAGCAGCCGGGGGACAGATAGCAATCAGCCCCAGCATTTT	CASSRGTDSNQPQHF
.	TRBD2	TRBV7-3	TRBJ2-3	TGTGCCAGCAGCGCCGGGACTAGCGGGGATAGCACAGATACGCAGTATTTT	CASSAGTSGDSTDTQYF
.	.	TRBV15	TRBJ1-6	TGTGCCACCAGCAGAGACCGGGGATGGGGTTCACCCCTCCACTTT	CATSRDRGWGSPLHF
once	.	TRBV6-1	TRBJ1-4	TGTGCCAGCAGCGAACGGGACATTAGCTTTAATGAAAAACTGTTTTTT	CASSERDISFNEKLFF
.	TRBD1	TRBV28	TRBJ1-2	TGTGCCAGCAGTTTGGGACAGGGGGCTTATGGCTACACCTTC	CASSLGQGAYGYTF
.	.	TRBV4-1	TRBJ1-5	TGCGCCAGCAGCCAGGGCCGCGGGGGTAATCAGCCCCAGCATTTT	CASSQGRGGNQPQHF
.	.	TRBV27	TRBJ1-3	TGTGCCAGCAGTACACAGAGTGCTGGAAACACCATATATTTT	CASSTQSAGNTIYF
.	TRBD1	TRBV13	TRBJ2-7	TGTGCCAGCAGCCCTGGACAGGGGGCCTACGAGCAGTACTTC	CASSPGQGAYEQYF
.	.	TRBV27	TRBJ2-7	TGTGCCAGCAGCCCCACAGTCTTCTACGAGCAGTACTTC	CASSPTVFYEQYF
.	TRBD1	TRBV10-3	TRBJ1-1	TGTGCCACCCTTGACAGGGCCGGCACTGAAGCTTTCTTT	CATLDRAGTEAFF
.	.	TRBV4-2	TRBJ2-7	TGTGCCAGCAGCCCCGACAAGGTCTCAGGGGAGCAGTACTTC	CASSPDKVSGEQYF
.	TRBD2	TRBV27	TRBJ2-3	TGTGCCAGCAGTTTATCCTTTAGCGGGGGCACAGATACGCAGTATTTT	CASSLSFSGGTDTQYF
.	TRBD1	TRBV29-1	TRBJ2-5	TGCAGCGTAGACCCAGGGGGAGCAGAGACCCAGTACTTC	CSVDPGGAETQYF
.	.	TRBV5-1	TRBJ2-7	TGCGCCAGCAGCCCATGGGGCAGGGGATTGTACGAGCAGTACTTC	CASSPWGRGLYEQYF
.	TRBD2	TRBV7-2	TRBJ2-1	TGTGCCAGCATCCAAGGTATGGCGGGAGACCACAATGAGCAGTTCTTC	CASIQGMAGDHNEQFF
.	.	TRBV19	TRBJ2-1	TGTGCCAGTAGTAAGTTGGAGGGCTCCTACAATGAGCAGTTCTTC	CASSKLEGSYNEQFF
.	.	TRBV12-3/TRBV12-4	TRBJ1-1	TGTGCCAGCAGGAGAGGGACTGAAGCTTTCTTT	CASRRGTEAFF
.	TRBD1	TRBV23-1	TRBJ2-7	TGCGCCAGCAGTCAATTGACTGGACAGGGTACATACGAGCAGTACTTC	CASSQLTGQGTYEQYF
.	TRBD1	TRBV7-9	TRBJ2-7	TGTGCCAGCAGCTTAGCAGGGGGCGTATACGAGCAGTACTTC	CASSLAGGVYEQYF
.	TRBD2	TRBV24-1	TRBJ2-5	TGTGCCACCAGTGATTCAGCTCTAGCGGGAGCGGAGACCCAGTACTTC	CATSDSALAGAETQYF
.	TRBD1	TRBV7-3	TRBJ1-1	TGTGCCAGCAGCTTAAGACCCCCAGGGGGACAGGGTGGGACTGAAGCTTTCTTT	CASSLRPPGGQGGTEAFF
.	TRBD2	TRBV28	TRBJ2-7	TGTGCCAGCAGTTTAACTAGCGGCACCTACGAGCAGTACTTC	CASSLTSGTYEQYF
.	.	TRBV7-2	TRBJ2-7	TGTGCCAGCAGCTTGGGCAGCTACTACGAGCAGTACTTC	CASSLGSYYEQYF
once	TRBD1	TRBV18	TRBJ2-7	TGTGCCAGCTCACTACGTCCAGACAGGGCAGTCCCCTACGAGCAGTACTTC	CASSLRPDRAVPYEQYF
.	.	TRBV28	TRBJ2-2	TGTGCCAGCAGCGAGGACTACACGACTATCCGGGAGCTGTTTTTT	CASSEDYTTIRELFF
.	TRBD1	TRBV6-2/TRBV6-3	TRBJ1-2	TGTGCCAGCAGCCTCAGGACAGGAGACTATGGCTACACCTTC	CASSLRTGDYGYTF
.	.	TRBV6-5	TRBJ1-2	TGTGCCAGCCTGAGGGAGGCCTATGGCTACACCTTC	CASLREAYGYTF
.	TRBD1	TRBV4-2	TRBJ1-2	TGTGCCAGCAGCGGTGGACAGGGACCTAACTATGGCTACACCTTC	CASSGGQGPNYGYTF
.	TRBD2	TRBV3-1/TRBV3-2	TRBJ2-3	TGTGCCAGCAGCACCCGGACTAGCGGGAGGCACACAGATACGCAGTATTTT	CASSTRTSGRHTDTQYF
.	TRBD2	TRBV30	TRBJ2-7	TGTGCCTGGAGTAACCACCTCGGGACTAGCGGGGGTCTTCCCTACGAGCAGTACTTC	CAWSNHLGTSGGLPYEQYF
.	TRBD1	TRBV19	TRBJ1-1	TGTGCCAGTAGTATAGACCCCCCTTTTACAGGGGGGAACACTGAAGCTTTCTTT	CASSIDPPFTGGNTEAFF
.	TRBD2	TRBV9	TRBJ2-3	TGTGCCAGCAGCAAAGGGACTAGCGGGAGTTGGTCAGATACGCAGTATTTT	CASSKGTSGSWSDTQYF